This T cell receptor beta chain originates from a study of blood T cell repertoires in COVID-19. Study-level background: T cells, B-cell-depleted T cells, or PBMCs supplied cDNA or gDNA.

Germline values: CDR1 ENHRY, CDR2 SYGVKD. The CDR3 totals 14 residues. Trimming at V came to 6 bases and at J to 5 bases, leaving 5 bases not matched to a gene. Using immunoSEQ multiplex PCR, the repertoire was profiled, and TCRdb retains in-frame clones only, with some absent. The repertoire includes around 210,000 clones, 65% to 90% of them detected once, and more than 4.5% sits in the top ten. The sequence was collected from a man aged 45-65 years with COVID-19, enrolled during active disease. V usage is TRBV10-3 and J usage is TRBJ2-1; 9 nucleotides agree with TRBD1. The sequencing sample was made of peripheral blood. The CDR3, as DNA: TGTGCCATCAGAGCCGGGACAGGGAACAATGAGCAGTTCTTC. Residues: CAIRAGTGNNEQFF.